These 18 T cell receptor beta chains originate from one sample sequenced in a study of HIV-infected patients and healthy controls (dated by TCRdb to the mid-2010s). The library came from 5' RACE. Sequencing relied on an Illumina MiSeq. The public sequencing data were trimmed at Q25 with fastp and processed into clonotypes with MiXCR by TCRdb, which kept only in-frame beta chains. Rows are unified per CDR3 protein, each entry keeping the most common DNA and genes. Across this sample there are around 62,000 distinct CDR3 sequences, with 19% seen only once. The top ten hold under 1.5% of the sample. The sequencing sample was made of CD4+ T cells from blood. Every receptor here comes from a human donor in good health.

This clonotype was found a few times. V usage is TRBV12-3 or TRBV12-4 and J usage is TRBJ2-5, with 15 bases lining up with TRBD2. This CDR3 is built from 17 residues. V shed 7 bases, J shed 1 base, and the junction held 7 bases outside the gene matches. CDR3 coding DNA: TGTGCCAGCACCCTCAGGACTAGCGGGAGGGCCCAAGAGACCCAGTACTTC. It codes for CASTLRTSGRAQETQYF.

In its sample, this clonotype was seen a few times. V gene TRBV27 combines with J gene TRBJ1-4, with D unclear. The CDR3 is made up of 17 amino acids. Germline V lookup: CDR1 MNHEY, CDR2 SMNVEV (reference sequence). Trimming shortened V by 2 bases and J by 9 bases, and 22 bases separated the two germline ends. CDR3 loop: CASSLIHKRSGPQKLFF. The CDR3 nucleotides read TGTGCCAGCAGTTTAATCCATAAAAGGAGCGGTCCTCAAAAACTGTTTTTT.

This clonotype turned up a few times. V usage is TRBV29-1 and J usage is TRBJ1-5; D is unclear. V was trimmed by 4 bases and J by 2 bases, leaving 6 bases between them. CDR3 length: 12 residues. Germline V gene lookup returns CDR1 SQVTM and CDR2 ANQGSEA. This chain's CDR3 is CSVGVGNQPQHF. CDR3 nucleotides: TGCAGCGTTGGAGTAGGCAATCAGCCCCAGCATTTT.

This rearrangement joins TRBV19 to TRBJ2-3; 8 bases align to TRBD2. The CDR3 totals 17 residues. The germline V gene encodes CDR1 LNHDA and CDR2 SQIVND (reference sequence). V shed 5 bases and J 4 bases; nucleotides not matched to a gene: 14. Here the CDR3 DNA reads TGTGCCAGTAGTCCCAACGGGGTAGCGGGGTGGGCAGATACGCAGTATTTT. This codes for CASSPNGVAGWADTQYF. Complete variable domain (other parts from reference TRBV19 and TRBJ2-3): DGGITQSPKYLFRKEGQNVTLSCEQNLNHDAMYWYRQDPGQGLRLIYYSQIVNDFQKGDIAEGYSVSREKKESFPLTVTSAQKNPTAFYLCASSPNGVAGWADTQYFGPGTRLTVL.

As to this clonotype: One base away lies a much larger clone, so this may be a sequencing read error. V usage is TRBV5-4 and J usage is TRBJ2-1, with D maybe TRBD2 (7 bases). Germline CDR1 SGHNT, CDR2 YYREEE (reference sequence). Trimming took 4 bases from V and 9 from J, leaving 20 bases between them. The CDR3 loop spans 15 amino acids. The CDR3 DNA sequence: TGTGCCAGCAGCGGACCAGGCGGGGGCCTAGGTGAGCAGTTCTTC. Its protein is CASSGPGGGLGEQFF.

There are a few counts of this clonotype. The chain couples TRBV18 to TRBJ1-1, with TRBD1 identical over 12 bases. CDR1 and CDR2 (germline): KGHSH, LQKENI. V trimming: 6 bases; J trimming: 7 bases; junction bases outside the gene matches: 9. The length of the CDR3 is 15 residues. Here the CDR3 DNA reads TGTGCCAGCTCGTCACCGGGACAGGGGGCCGATGAAGCTTTCTTT. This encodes CASSSPGQGADEAFF.

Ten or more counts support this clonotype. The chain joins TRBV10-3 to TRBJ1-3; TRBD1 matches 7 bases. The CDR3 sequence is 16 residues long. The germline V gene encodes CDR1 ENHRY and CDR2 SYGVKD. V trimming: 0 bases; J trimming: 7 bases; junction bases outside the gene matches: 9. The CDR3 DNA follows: TGTGCCATCAGTGAGTCGAAAAGGGGGACAGACAACACCATATATTTT. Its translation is CAISESKRGTDNTIYF.

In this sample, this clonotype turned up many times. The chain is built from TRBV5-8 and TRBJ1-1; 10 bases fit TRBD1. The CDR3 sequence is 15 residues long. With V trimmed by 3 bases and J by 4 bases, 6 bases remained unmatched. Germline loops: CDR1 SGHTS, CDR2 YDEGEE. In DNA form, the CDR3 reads TGTGCCAGCAGCTGGGACGGACAGGGGGGCACTGAAGCTTTCTTT. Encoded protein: CASSWDGQGGTEAFF.

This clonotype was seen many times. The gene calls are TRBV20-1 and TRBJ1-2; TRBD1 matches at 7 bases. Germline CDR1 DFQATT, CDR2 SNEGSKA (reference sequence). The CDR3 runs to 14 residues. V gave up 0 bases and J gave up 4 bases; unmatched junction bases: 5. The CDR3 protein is CSARDFNRGYGYTF. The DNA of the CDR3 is TGCAGTGCTAGAGATTTTAACAGGGGCTATGGCTACACCTTC.

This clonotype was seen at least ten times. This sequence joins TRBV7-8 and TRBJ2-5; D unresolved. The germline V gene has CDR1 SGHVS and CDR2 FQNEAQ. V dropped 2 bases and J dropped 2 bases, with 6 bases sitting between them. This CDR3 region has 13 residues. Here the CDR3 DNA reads TGTGCCAGCAGCTTAAGGCGACAAGAGACCCAGTACTTC. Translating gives CASSLRRQETQYF. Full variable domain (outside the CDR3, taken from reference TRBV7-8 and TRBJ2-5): GAGVSQSPRYKVAKRGQDVALRCDPISGHVSLFWYQQALGQGPEFLTYFQNEAQLDKSGLPSDRFFAERPEGSVSTLKIQRTQQEDSAVYLCASSLRRQETQYFGPGTRLLVL.

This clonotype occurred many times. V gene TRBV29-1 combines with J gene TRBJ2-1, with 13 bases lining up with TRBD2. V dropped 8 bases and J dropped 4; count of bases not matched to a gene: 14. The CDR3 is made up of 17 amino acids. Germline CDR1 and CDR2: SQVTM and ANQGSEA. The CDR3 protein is CSHQGTSGTYPYNEQFF. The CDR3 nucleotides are TGCAGCCATCAAGGGACTAGCGGGACCTACCCATACAATGAGCAGTTCTTC.

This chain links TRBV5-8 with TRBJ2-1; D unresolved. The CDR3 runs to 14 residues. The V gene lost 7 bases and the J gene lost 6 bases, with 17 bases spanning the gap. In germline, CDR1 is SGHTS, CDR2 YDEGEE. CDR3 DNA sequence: TGTGCCAGCCCCGAGTCGTCTGATGCCAATGAGCAGTTCTTC. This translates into CASPESSDANEQFF.

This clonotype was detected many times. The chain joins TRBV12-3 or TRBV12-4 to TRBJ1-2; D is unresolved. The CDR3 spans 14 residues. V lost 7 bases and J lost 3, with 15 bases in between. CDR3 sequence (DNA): TGTGCCAGCACCATAAGAGGACGGCACTATGGCTACACCTTC. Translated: CASTIRGRHYGYTF.

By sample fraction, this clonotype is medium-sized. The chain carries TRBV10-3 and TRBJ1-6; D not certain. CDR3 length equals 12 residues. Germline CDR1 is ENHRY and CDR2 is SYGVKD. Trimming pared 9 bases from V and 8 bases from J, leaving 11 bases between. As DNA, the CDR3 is TGTGCCATTGCGGCTGGCGATTCACCCCTCCACTTT. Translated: CAIAAGDSPLHF.

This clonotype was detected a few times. Here the CDR3 DNA reads TGTGCCAGCAGCCAGGACAACAATCAGCCCCAGCATTTT. Translation gives CASSQDNNQPQHF. This chain joins TRBV6-1 and TRBJ1-5; maybe TRBD1 (5 bases). The CDR3 has 13 residues. V was shortened by 6 bases and J by 3 bases, with 9 bases between the two germline ends. Germline loops: CDR1 MNHNS, CDR2 SASEGT.

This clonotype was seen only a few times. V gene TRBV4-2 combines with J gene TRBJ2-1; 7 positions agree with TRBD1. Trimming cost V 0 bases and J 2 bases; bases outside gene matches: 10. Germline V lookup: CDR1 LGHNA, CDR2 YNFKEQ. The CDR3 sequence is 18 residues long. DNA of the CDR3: TGTGCCAGCAGCCAAGAAGGCCAGGGGGTTGTCGCCTACAATGAGCAGTTCTTC. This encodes CASSQEGQGVVAYNEQFF.

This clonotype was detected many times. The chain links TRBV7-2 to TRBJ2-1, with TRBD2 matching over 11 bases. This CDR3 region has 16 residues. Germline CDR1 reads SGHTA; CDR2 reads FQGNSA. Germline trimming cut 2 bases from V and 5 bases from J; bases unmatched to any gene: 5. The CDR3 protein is CASSLFVSGGDNEQFF. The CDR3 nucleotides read TGTGCCAGCAGCTTATTTGTTAGCGGGGGGGACAATGAGCAGTTCTTC.

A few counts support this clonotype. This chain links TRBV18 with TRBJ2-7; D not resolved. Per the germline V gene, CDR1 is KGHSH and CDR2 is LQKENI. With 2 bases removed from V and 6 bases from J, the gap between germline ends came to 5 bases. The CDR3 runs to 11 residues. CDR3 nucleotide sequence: TGTGCCAGCTCACCAGGGTCCGAGCAGTACTTC. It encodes CASSPGSEQYF.